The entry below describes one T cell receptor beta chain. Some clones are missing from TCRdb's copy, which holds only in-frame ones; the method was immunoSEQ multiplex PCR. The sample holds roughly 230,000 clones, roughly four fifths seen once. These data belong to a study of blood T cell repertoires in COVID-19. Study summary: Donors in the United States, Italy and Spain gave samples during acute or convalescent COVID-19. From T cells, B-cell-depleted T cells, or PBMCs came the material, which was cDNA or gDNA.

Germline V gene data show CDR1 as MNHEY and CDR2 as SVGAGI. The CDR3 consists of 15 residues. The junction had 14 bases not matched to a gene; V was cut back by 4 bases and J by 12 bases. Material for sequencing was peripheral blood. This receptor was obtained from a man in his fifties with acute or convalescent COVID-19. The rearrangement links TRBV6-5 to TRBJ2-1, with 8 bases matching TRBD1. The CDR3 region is CASSSRTGRGYGQFF. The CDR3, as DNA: TGTGCCAGCAGTTCGCGGACAGGGAGAGGGTATGGGCAGTTCTTC.